By share, the clone carrying this TCR beta chain counts as large. Its target is not known. Tregs were sorted as CD4+CD25+CD127-/low cells. This CDR3 region has 12 residues. V trimming: 5 bases; J trimming: 11 bases; junction bases outside the gene matches: 7. TRBV12-4/TRBJ1-2 clonotypes were amplified with adaptor-ligated barcode primers. TCRdb ran MiXCR on the multiplex PCR reads and lists one entry per CDR3 protein. The table shows 300 to 350 distinct CDR3 sequences, with 10% occurring only once. Study-level results: Tumor Treg TCRs overlapped most with tumor naive CD4+ cells. Tumor memory CD4+ T cell TCR gene usage clustered with blood and lymph node memory CD4+ cells and lymph node naive CD4+ cells.

The V and J genes are TRBV12-3 or TRBV12-4 and TRBJ1-2, with 8 positions matching TRBD1. This clonotype was sampled from a female donor with breast cancer. Material for sequencing was Tregs sorted from blood. The CDR3 sequence is CASSRDRGLYTF. The CDR3 DNA reads TGTGCCAGCAGTCGCGACAGGGGCCTATACACCTTC.